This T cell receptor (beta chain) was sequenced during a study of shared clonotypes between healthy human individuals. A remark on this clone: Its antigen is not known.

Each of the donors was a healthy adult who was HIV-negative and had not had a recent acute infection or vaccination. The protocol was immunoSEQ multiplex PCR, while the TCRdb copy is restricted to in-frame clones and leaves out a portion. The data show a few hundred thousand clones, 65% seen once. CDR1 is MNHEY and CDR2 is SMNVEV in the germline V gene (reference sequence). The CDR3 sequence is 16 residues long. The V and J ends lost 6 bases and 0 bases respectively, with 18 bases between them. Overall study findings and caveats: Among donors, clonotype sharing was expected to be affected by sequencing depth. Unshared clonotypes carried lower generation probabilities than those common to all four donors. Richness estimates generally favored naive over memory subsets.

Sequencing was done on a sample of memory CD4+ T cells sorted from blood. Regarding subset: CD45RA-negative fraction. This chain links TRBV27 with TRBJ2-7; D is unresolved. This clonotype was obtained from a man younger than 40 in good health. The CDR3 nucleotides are TGTGCCAGCAGCGGTTCGTATGGCGCATCCTCCTACGAGCAGTACTTC. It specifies CASSGSYGASSYEQYF.